This T cell receptor beta chain was sequenced for a study of shared clonotypes between healthy human individuals. Study findings and constraints: It was observed that approximately 5% of naive CD4 clonotypes were shared across several donors.

The CDR3 contains 12 residues. The germline V and J ends were trimmed by 6 bases and 7 bases, with 7 bases remaining between them. CDR1 MNHEY and CDR2 SMNVEV come from the germline V gene (reference sequence). Deep-level running was used for the assay. Using immunoSEQ multiplex PCR, the repertoire was profiled, and TCRdb retains in-frame clones only, with some absent. The sample has roughly 2 million clones, approximately 94% seen once. About this clone: The antigen remains undetermined.

J is TRBJ1-6 and V is TRBV27; D gene unclear. Sequencing input: naive CD4+ T cells sorted from blood. Subset reported: CD45RA+ positively selected. The origin of this receptor is a man between 18 and 29 years old in good health. The DNA for the CDR3 is TGTGCCAGCAGCGGCCTAAATTCACCCCTCCACTTT. Protein product: CASSGLNSPLHF.